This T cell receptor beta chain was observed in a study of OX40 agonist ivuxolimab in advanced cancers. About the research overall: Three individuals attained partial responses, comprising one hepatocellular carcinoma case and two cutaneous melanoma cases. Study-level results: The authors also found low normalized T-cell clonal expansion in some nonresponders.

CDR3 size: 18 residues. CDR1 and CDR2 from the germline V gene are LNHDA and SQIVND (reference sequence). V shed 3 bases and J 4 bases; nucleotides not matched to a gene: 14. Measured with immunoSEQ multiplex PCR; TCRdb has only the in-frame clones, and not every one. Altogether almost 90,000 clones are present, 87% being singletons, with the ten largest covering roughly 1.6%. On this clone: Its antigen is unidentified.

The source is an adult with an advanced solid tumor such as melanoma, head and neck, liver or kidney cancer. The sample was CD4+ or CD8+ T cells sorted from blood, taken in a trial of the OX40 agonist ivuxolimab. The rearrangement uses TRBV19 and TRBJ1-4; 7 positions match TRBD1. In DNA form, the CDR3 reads TGTGCCAGTAGTATGTCGGCTGTGGCGGGACAGATTAATGAAAAACTGTTTTTT. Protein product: CASSMSAVAGQINEKLFF. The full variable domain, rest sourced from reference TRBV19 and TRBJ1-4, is DGGITQSPKYLFRKEGQNVTLSCEQNLNHDAMYWYRQDPGQGLRLIYYSQIVNDFQKGDIAEGYSVSREKKESFPLTVTSAQKNPTAFYLCASSMSAVAGQINEKLFFGSGTQLSVL.